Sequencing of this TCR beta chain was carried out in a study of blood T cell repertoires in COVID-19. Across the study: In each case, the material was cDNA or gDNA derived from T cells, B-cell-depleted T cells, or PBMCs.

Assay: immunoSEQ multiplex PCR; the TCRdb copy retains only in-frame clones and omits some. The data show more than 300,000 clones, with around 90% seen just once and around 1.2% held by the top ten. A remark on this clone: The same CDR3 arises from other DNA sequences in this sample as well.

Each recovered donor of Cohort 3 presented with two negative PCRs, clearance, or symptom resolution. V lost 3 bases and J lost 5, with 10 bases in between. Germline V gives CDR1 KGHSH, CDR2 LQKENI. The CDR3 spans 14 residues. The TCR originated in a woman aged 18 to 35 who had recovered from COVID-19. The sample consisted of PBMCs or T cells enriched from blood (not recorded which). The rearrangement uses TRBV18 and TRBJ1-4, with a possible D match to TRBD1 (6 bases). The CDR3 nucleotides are TGTGCCAGCTCACCCCAGGGGCTCAATGAAAAACTGTTTTTT. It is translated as CASSPQGLNEKLFF.